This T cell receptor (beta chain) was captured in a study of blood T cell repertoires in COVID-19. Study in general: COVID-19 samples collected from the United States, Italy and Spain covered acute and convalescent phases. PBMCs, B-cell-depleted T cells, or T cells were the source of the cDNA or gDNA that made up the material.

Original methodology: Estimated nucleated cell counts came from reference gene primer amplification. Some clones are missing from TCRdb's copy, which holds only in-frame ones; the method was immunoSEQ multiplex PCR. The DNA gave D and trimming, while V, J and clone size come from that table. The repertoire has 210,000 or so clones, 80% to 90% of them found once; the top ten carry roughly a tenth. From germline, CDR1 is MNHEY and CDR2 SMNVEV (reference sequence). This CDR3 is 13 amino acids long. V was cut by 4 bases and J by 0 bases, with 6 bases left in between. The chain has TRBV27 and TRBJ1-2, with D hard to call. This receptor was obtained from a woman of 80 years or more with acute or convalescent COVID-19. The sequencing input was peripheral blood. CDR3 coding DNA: TGTGCCAGCAGTTCCAGTTCTAACTATGGCTACACCTTC. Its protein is CASSSSSNYGYTF.